What follows are 15 T cell receptor beta chains derived from one specimen sequenced in a study of T cell responses to AZD1222 COVID-19 vaccine. This table comes from immunoSEQ multiplex PCR, and its TCRdb copy is limited to in-frame clones, with some not included. Altogether some 180,000 clones are present, approximately 92% being singletons, with the ten largest covering around 0.97%. This specimen was peripheral blood, taken 28 days after the second dose of the MenACWY control vaccine. Receptors originate from an adult who received the MenACWY meningococcal vaccine as a control.

This sequence joins TRBV19 and TRBJ2-3; TRBD2 aligns across 8 bases. With 4 bases clipped from V and 0 bases from J, the junction kept 3 bases outside the gene matches. Germline loops: CDR1 LNHDA, CDR2 SQIVND (reference sequence). The CDR3 length is 15 residues. The CDR3, as DNA: TGTGCCAGTAGTAATCGGGGGGGGAGCACAGATACGCAGTATTTT. It specifies CASSNRGGSTDTQYF. Supplemented by reference TRBV19 and TRBJ2-3, the full variable domain reads DGGITQSPKYLFRKEGQNVTLSCEQNLNHDAMYWYRQDPGQGLRLIYYSQIVNDFQKGDIAEGYSVSREKKESFPLTVTSAQKNPTAFYLCASSNRGGSTDTQYFGPGTRLTVL.

The chain joins TRBV9 to TRBJ2-2, with 9 positions matching TRBD2. V lost 4 bases to trimming and J lost 0 bases; unmatched junction nucleotides: 4. The CDR3 consists of 16 residues. Germline CDR1 is SGDLS and CDR2 is YYNGEE. CDR3 DNA sequence: TGTGCCAGCAGCTTTAGCGGGGGAACGAACACCGGGGAGCTGTTTTTT. The encoded protein is CASSFSGGTNTGELFF.

This clone has just a few counts. V usage is TRBV30 and J usage is TRBJ2-7; D might be TRBD2 (5 bases). The CDR3 is 11 amino acids. CDR1 and CDR2 (germline): GTSNPN, SVGIG (reference sequence). Trimming shortened V by 2 bases and J by 7 bases, and 9 bases separated the two germline ends. This CDR3 reads CAWSWSGEQYF. CDR3 sequence (DNA): TGTGCCTGGAGTTGGTCGGGAGAGCAGTACTTC.

The genes are TRBV20-1 and TRBJ1-5, with D tentatively TRBD1 (5 bases). Germline CDR1 is DFQATT and CDR2 is SNEGSKA (reference sequence). V lost 3 bases and J lost 5, with 11 bases in between. The CDR3 sequence is 13 residues long. CDR3 sequence (DNA): TGCAGTGCTAGTTTGGGGACCTATCAGCCCCAGCATTTT. This codes for CSASLGTYQPQHF.

The J gene is TRBJ1-6, the V gene TRBV30; no clear D. The germline V gene has CDR1 GTSNPN and CDR2 SVGIG (reference sequence). The germline V and J ends were trimmed by 4 bases and 1 base, with 14 bases remaining between them. The CDR3 consists of 16 residues. The CDR3 reads CAWTVAFGSYNSPLHF. The CDR3 nucleotides are TGTGCCTGGACTGTGGCCTTCGGGTCCTATAATTCACCCCTCCACTTT.

CDR3 sequence: CASSFSRIRGYEKLFF. The CDR3 bases are TGTGCCAGCAGCTTCTCCCGGATCCGGGGTTATGAAAAACTGTTTTTT. This rearrangement joins TRBV7-8 to TRBJ1-4; no clear D. Germline values: CDR1 SGHVS, CDR2 FQNEAQ. Between the trimmed V and J ends, which lost 3 bases and 6 bases, there was a span of 17 bases. This CDR3 is 16 amino acids long. The entire variable domain, with the rest obtained from reference TRBV7-8 and TRBJ1-4, is as follows: GAGVSQSPRYKVAKRGQDVALRCDPISGHVSLFWYQQALGQGPEFLTYFQNEAQLDKSGLPSDRFFAERPEGSVSTLKIQRTQQEDSAVYLCASSFSRIRGYEKLFFGSGTQLSVL.

This chain uses TRBV5-5 with TRBJ1-5; the match to TRBD1 covers 8 bases. CDR1 is SGHKS and CDR2 is YYEKEE in the germline V gene (reference sequence). Trimming removed 2 bases from V and 2 bases from J; junction bases left unmatched: 3. This CDR3 has 15 residues. The CDR3 protein is CASSFGQGRNQPQHF. CDR3 nucleotides: TGTGCCAGCAGCTTTGGACAGGGTCGCAATCAGCCCCAGCATTTT.

The V and J genes are TRBV3-1 (or the pseudogene TRBV3-2) and TRBJ1-2; 7 bases map to TRBD1. The CDR3 runs 15 residues. Germline V gives CDR1 LGHDT, CDR2 YNNKEL (reference sequence). With 5 bases clipped from V and 5 bases from J, the junction kept 11 bases outside the gene matches. For the CDR3, the DNA is TGTGCCAGCAGCGCTACAGGGGAGCCTCGGTATGGCTACACCTTC. Its translation: CASSATGEPRYGYTF.

This clone was seen a single time. V gene TRBV2 combines with J gene TRBJ2-1; D is possibly TRBD1 (5 bases). The germline V gene has CDR1 SNHLY and CDR2 FYNNEI. Trimming took 6 bases from V and 8 from J, leaving 11 bases between them. The CDR3 has 12 residues. Here the CDR3 DNA reads TGTGCCAGCAGCGTCTGGGGCGATGAGCAGTTCTTC. Amino acids: CASSVWGDEQFF.

This rearrangement joins TRBV7-2 to TRBJ1-6, with D uncertain. CDR1 is SGHTA and CDR2 is FQGNSA in the germline V gene. Trimming left V 4 bases short and J 7 bases short, with 11 bases between. The CDR3 is 14 amino acids. This CDR3 is CASSSRTENSPLHF. CDR3 nucleotide sequence: TGTGCCAGCAGCTCCCGGACTGAGAATTCACCCCTCCACTTT.

The chain couples TRBV15 to TRBJ2-1; 11 bases align to TRBD2. The CDR3 consists of 15 residues. V shed 5 bases and J 7 bases; nucleotides not matched to a gene: 7. Germline V gene lookup returns CDR1 LNHNV and CDR2 YYDKDF (reference sequence). This CDR3 reads CATSLGPSGGNEQFF. The CDR3 DNA reads TGTGCCACCAGCCTCGGGCCTAGCGGGGGGAATGAGCAGTTCTTC.

The gene calls are TRBV11-3 and TRBJ2-2, with 10 bases that match TRBD1. Germline trimming cut 5 bases from V and 5 bases from J; bases unmatched to any gene: 2. Germline-derived CDR1 and CDR2 are SGHNT and YENEEA. CDR3 length: 14 amino acids. The CDR3 loop is CASSRDRGTGELFF. CDR3 sequence (DNA): TGTGCCAGCAGCCGGGACAGGGGTACCGGGGAGCTGTTTTTT.

The chain joins TRBV6-5 to TRBJ1-6; perhaps TRBD1 as D (6 bases). CDR1 and CDR2 from the germline V gene are MNHEY and SVGAGI. Trimming took 7 bases from V and 3 from J, leaving 10 bases between them. This CDR3 has 14 amino acids. CDR3 nucleotides: TGTGCCAGCACTCGGGACAACTATAATTCACCCCTCCACTTT. Amino acid sequence: CASTRDNYNSPLHF.

This clone was observed a handful of times. The chain carries TRBV2 and TRBJ2-7, with D hard to call. The V gene lost 6 bases and the J gene lost 4 bases, with 7 bases spanning the gap. The CDR3 spans 11 residues. Germline CDR1 and CDR2: SNHLY and FYNNEI. CDR3 sequence reads: CASRNLYEQYF. CDR3 DNA sequence: TGTGCCAGCAGGAATCTTTACGAGCAGTACTTC.

The chain is built from TRBV4-2 and TRBJ1-3, with D perhaps matching TRBD1 (5 bases). This CDR3 region has 16 residues. The V end lost 2 bases, the J end lost 4 bases, and 15 bases lay between the germline ends. CDR1 is LGHNA, CDR2 YNFKEQ, per germline. The CDR3 DNA sequence: TGTGCCAGCAGCCAAATGAGTCCAGGGCTCGGAAACACCATATATTTT. This encodes CASSQMSPGLGNTIYF.